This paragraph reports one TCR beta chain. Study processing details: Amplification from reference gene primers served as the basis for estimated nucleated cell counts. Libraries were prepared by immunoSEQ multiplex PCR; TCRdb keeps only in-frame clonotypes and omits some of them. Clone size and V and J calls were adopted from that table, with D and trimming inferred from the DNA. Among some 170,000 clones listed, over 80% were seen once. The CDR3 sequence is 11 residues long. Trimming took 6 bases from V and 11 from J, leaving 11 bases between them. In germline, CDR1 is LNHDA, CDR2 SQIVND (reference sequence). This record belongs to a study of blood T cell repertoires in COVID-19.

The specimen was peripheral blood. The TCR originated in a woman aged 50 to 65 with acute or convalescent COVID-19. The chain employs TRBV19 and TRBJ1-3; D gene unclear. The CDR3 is CASRTGISIYF. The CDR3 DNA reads TGTGCCAGTAGGACGGGGATATCCATATATTTT.